The 23 T cell receptor beta chains listed next were all sequenced from one sample in a study of cytomegalovirus exposure and HLA in healthy donors. Primers: 60 Vbeta forward and 13 Jbeta reverse. Clones were read by immunoSEQ multiplex PCR, and TCRdb kept only the in-frame ones, dropping some. The sample includes some 100,000 clones, roughly 83% of them seen just once. Material for sequencing was PBMCs. All receptors come from a female donor in good health and CMV-seropositive.

The chain couples TRBV19 to TRBJ2-1; D ambiguous. The CDR3 extends over 14 amino acids. Germline assignment: CDR1 LNHDA and CDR2 SQIVND (reference sequence). Trimming removed 8 bases at V and 6 bases at J, with 17 bases between. Here the CDR3 reads CASEVRISGNEQFF. CDR3 nucleotides: TGTGCCAGTGAGGTCCGAATATCGGGCAATGAGCAGTTCTTC. The full variable domain, with the rest looked up from reference TRBV19 and TRBJ2-1, is DGGITQSPKYLFRKEGQNVTLSCEQNLNHDAMYWYRQDPGQGLRLIYYSQIVNDFQKGDIAEGYSVSREKKESFPLTVTSAQKNPTAFYLCASEVRISGNEQFFGPGTRLTVL.

In the case of this clone: One end of the junction varies from germline; a read error may be responsible. The J gene is TRBJ2-3, the V gene TRBV2; D perhaps matches TRBD2 (5 bases). This CDR3 has 12 amino acids. Germline CDR1 reads SNHLY; CDR2 reads FYNNEI. The CDR3 DNA is TGTGTCAGCAGAACCGGGGCAGATACGCAGTATTTT. Its protein is CVSRTGADTQYF.

The chain recombines TRBV6-1 with TRBJ1-5; possible D gene TRBD1, 6 bases. V lost 4 bases and J 0 bases, leaving 13 bases between the germline ends. This CDR3 has 16 residues. CDR1 MNHNS and CDR2 SASEGT come from the germline V gene. The CDR3 reads CASSVAGQFSNQPQHF. As DNA, the CDR3 is TGTGCCAGCAGTGTAGCAGGACAGTTTAGCAATCAGCCCCAGCATTTT.

The chain joins TRBV5-1 to TRBJ2-5, with D tentatively TRBD1 (6 bases). Looked up from germline, CDR1 is SGHRS and CDR2 is YFSETQ. Trimming stripped 10 bases from V and 5 bases from J, with 15 bases between. The CDR3 spans 12 residues. DNA of the CDR3: TGCGCCTCCCAAGGGCAGGGGGAGACCCAGTACTTC. Translating gives CASQGQGETQYF.

This clone was detected a few times. J is TRBJ2-2 and V is TRBV5-1, with D tentatively TRBD2 (6 bases). Germline V gives CDR1 SGHRS, CDR2 YFSETQ. Deletions cut 1 base from V and 2 bases from J, with 15 bases between. The CDR3 has 17 residues. The CDR3 protein is CASSLYLRRGNTGELFF. The CDR3 nucleotides are TGCGCCAGCAGCTTGTACCTGAGGAGGGGAAACACCGGGGAGCTGTTTTTT.

The CDR3 here is CASSELAGVTDTQYF. Here the CDR3 DNA reads TGTGCCAGCAGTGAACTAGCGGGAGTCACAGATACGCAGTATTTT. The chain links TRBV2 to TRBJ2-3, with TRBD2 matching 10 bases. The CDR3 is 15 residues long. The V segment lost 2 bases and the J segment 2 bases; nucleotides outside the gene matches: 1. Germline CDR1 and CDR2: SNHLY and FYNNEI.

The V gene is TRBV7-2, the J gene TRBJ1-2; D not resolved. The CDR3 extends over 12 amino acids. Per germline, CDR1 SGHTA and CDR2 FQGNSA. V was shortened by 5 bases and J by 2 bases, with 6 bases between the two germline ends. In DNA form, the CDR3 reads TGTGCCAGCAGCCCCTCGAACTATGGCTACACCTTC. Its translation is CASSPSNYGYTF.

The gene calls are TRBV5-5 and TRBJ1-5; 9 bases match TRBD1. This CDR3 has 19 amino acids. After removal of 1 base from V and 4 bases from J, the junction contained 15 bases not matched to a gene. The V gene's germline CDR1 is SGHKS and CDR2 YYEKEE (reference sequence). In nucleotides, the CDR3 is TGTGCCAGCAGCTTGAGGCCCCCAGACAGGGGGAGGGGTAATCAGCCCCAGCATTTT. Translating it yields CASSLRPPDRGRGNQPQHF.

J is TRBJ2-7 and V is TRBV7-2; 11 bases line up with TRBD2. Germline-derived CDR1 and CDR2 are SGHTA and FQGNSA. V lost 2 bases and J lost 3; bases outside the gene matches: 0. The CDR3 totals 14 residues. The CDR3, as DNA: TGTGCCAGCAGCTTAACTAGCGGGAGCTACGAGCAGTACTTC. Translated: CASSLTSGSYEQYF.

The gene calls are TRBV7-6 and TRBJ2-2; D unresolved. Germline CDR1 is SGHVS and CDR2 is FNYEAQ. V lost 0 bases and J lost 0, with 17 bases in between. CDR3 size: 19 residues. This CDR3 is CASSLAPWLSGSNTGELFF. DNA for the CDR3: TGTGCCAGCAGCTTAGCCCCTTGGTTGTCAGGATCGAACACCGGGGAGCTGTTTTTT.

J is TRBJ2-3 and V is TRBV30; 7 bases agree with TRBD1. V shed 0 bases and J 1 base; nucleotides not matched to a gene: 1. This CDR3 has 14 residues. CDR1 and CDR2 from the germline V gene are GTSNPN and SVGIG (reference sequence). The CDR3 loop is CAWSVGTGTDTQYF. CDR3 DNA: TGTGCCTGGAGTGTAGGGACAGGCACAGATACGCAGTATTTT.

The rearrangement uses TRBV5-6 and TRBJ2-1; 9 bases map to TRBD2. Germline CDR1 is SGHDT and CDR2 is YYEEEE. The CDR3 extends over 14 amino acids. V trimming: 3 bases; J trimming: 13 bases; junction bases outside the gene matches: 11. The CDR3 sequence: CASSSGLAPTAQFF. CDR3 sequence (DNA): TGTGCCAGCAGCTCCGGACTAGCGCCAACCGCACAGTTCTTC.

CDR3 coding DNA: TGTGCCAGTAGTACGTGGGGGCCTAACTATGGCTACACCTTC. Its protein is CASSTWGPNYGYTF. V is TRBV19 and J is TRBJ1-2, with D possibly matching TRBD1 (6 bases). V lost 4 bases and J 0 bases, leaving 9 bases between the germline ends. The CDR3 runs 14 residues. Germline V gene lookup returns CDR1 LNHDA and CDR2 SQIVND (reference sequence).

V is TRBV6-5 and J is TRBJ2-7, with D possibly matching TRBD1 (6 bases). The germline gives CDR1 MNHEY, CDR2 SVGAGI. The V gene lost 6 bases and the J gene lost 2 bases, with 11 bases spanning the gap. The CDR3 is 13 amino acids. CDR3 loop: CASSRTATYEQYF. The CDR3 nucleotides are TGTGCCAGCAGCCGGACAGCAACCTACGAGCAGTACTTC.

The CDR3 sequence is CASRDTTVYEQYF. CDR3 nucleotides: TGTGCCAGCAGAGACACGACGGTCTACGAGCAGTACTTC. This chain uses TRBV6-5 with TRBJ2-7; D not certain. The CDR3 spans 13 residues. Germline V CDR1 and CDR2: MNHEY, SVGAGI. V gave up 6 bases and J gave up 3 bases, with 12 bases separating them.

The rearrangement links TRBV7-2 to TRBJ2-1; 9 nucleotides match TRBD2. J was trimmed by 8 bases and V by 6 bases; bases with no gene match: 14. Germline CDR1 and CDR2: SGHTA and FQGNSA. The CDR3 is 16 amino acids. CDR3 in DNA: TGTGCCAGCAGACCATTCAGCGGGGGGCGGGAGGATGAGCAGTTCTTC. This translates into CASRPFSGGREDEQFF. Drawing the rest from reference TRBV7-2 and TRBJ2-1, the complete variable domain is GAGVSQSPSNKVTEKGKDVELRCDPISGHTALYWYRQSLGQGLEFLIYFQGNSAPDKSGLPSDRFSAERTGGSVSTLTIQRTQQEDSAVYLCASRPFSGGREDEQFFGPGTRLTVL.

The genes are TRBV6-5 and TRBJ1-5, with TRBD1 as a possible D gene (6 bases). V dropped 4 bases and J dropped 8 bases, with 15 bases sitting between them. The CDR3 runs to 14 residues. CDR1 is MNHEY and CDR2 is SVGAGI in the germline V gene. CDR3 nucleotides: TGTGCCAGCAGTTCCTGGTACAGGGATGAGCCCCAGCATTTT. This encodes CASSSWYRDEPQHF.

The V call is TRBV5-1, the J call TRBJ2-1; the match to TRBD2 covers 9 bases. This CDR3 comprises 15 residues. CDR1 and CDR2 from the germline V gene are SGHRS and YFSETQ. With V trimmed by 2 bases and J by 2 bases, 2 bases remained unmatched. The CDR3 nucleotides read TGCGCCAGCAGCTTCGGCGGGAGGGCCTACAATGAGCAGTTCTTC. It encodes CASSFGGRAYNEQFF.

A few counts support this clone. The V gene is TRBV27, the J gene TRBJ2-3; a weak D match, TRBD2 (5 bases). Per germline, CDR1 MNHEY and CDR2 SMNVEV (reference sequence). The ends were cut back, 7 bases at V and 6 bases at J, with 17 bases in the middle. The CDR3 covers 14 residues. CDR3 bases: TGTGCCAGCACCCACGGGCTACTAGGGGATACGCAGTATTTT. It translates to CASTHGLLGDTQYF.

The V gene is TRBV7-9, the J gene TRBJ1-6; 10 nucleotides align to TRBD1. From germline, CDR1 is SEHNR and CDR2 FQNEAQ (reference sequence). This CDR3 region has 18 residues. Losses at the gene ends were 0 bases for V and 8 bases for J; bases not matched to a gene: 10. CDR3 region: CASSLALRTGGDYSPLHF. In nucleotides, the CDR3 is TGTGCCAGCAGCTTAGCATTACGGACAGGGGGTGACTATTCACCCCTCCACTTT.

CDR3: CAIRGTGGFGDTEAFF. The DNA of the CDR3 is TGTGCCATCAGGGGGACAGGGGGCTTCGGGGACACTGAAGCTTTCTTT. V and J are TRBV10-3 and TRBJ1-1; 12 positions match TRBD1. J lost 3 bases, V lost 6 bases, and 8 bases had no gene match. The germline CDR1 and CDR2 sequences are ENHRY and SYGVKD. The CDR3 totals 16 residues.

The chain joins TRBV14 to TRBJ1-4, with D uncertain. The CDR3 runs 11 residues. Between the trimmed V and J ends, which lost 6 bases and 11 bases, there was a span of 10 bases. CDR1 is SGHDN, CDR2 FVKESK, per germline. The CDR3 nucleotides are TGTGCCAGCAGTGCCGCCGCGAAACTGTTTTTT. Its translation is CASSAAAKLFF.

The rearrangement uses TRBV29-1 and TRBJ1-5; possibly TRBD1 for D (5 bases). The V end lost 4 bases, the J end lost 6 bases, and 13 bases lay between the germline ends. Germline V lookup: CDR1 SQVTM, CDR2 ANQGSEA. The CDR3 sequence is 13 residues long. CDR3: CSVGFGGGQPQHF. CDR3 nucleotide sequence: TGCAGCGTTGGGTTTGGGGGGGGTCAGCCCCAGCATTTT.